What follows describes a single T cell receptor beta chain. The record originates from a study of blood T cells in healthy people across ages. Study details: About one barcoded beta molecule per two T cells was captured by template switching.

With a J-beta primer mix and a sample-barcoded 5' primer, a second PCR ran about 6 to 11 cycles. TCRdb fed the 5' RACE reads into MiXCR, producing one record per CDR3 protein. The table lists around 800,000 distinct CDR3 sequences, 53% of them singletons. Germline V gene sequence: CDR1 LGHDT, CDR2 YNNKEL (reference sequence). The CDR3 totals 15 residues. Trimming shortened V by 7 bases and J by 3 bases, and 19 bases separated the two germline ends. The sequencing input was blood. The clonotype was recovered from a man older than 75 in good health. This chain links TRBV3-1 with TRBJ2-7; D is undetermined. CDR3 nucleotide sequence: TGTGCCAGCACCGGGTCCGGTGAGAGCTACTACGAGCAGTACTTC. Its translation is CASTGSGESYYEQYF.